These 10 T cell receptor beta chains share one sample of origin, sequenced in a study of PD-L1 blockade in urothelial cancer. Time point here: peripheral blood 6 weeks after treatment start. The method was immunoSEQ multiplex PCR; TCRdb's version includes in-frame clones alone and lacks a portion of them. The sample yields tens of thousands of clones, less than 95% seen once. Sequenced material: PBMCs, taken around atezolizumab (anti-PD-L1) treatment. Receptors originate from an elderly woman with urothelial cancer.

The chain combines TRBV6-6 with TRBJ2-7; tentatively, D is TRBD2 (6 bases). The V gene's germline CDR1 is MNHNY and CDR2 SVGAGI (reference sequence). The V end was cut by 5 bases, the J end by 1 base, with 6 bases between. CDR3 length: 12 amino acids. CDR3 sequence: CASSGGSYEQYF. CDR3 in DNA: TGTGCCAGCAGTGGAGGGTCCTACGAGCAGTACTTC.

CDR3 sequence reads: CASSLDTTGQETQYF. The CDR3 DNA sequence: TGTGCCAGCAGCTTAGACACGACAGGGCAAGAGACCCAGTACTTC. The chain links TRBV7-7 to TRBJ2-5; TRBD1 agrees at 7 bases. The J segment lost 2 bases and the V segment lost 1 base, leaving 4 bases of the junction unmatched. CDR1 is SSHAT and CDR2 is FNYEAQ in the germline V gene (reference sequence). This CDR3 has 15 residues. The full variable domain, its missing parts supplied by reference TRBV7-7 and TRBJ2-5, is GAGVSQSPRYKVTKRGQDVTLRCDPISSHATLYWYQQALGQGPEFLTYFNYEAQPDKSGLPSDRFSAERPEGSISTLTIQRTEQRDSAMYRCASSLDTTGQETQYFGPGTRLLVL.

The chain is built from TRBV7-3 and TRBJ2-1, with D possibly TRBD2 on 5 matching bases. The CDR3 loop spans 13 amino acids. The V end lost 1 base, the J end lost 6 bases, and 7 bases lay between the germline ends. Germline V lookup: CDR1 SGHTA, CDR2 FQGTGA. The CDR3 DNA is TGTGCCAGCAGCTTAAACGGGGTCAATGAGCAGTTCTTC. Encoded protein: CASSLNGVNEQFF.

The chain couples TRBV9 to TRBJ2-1; TRBD2 agrees at 10 bases. The V segment lost 0 bases and the J segment 7 bases; nucleotides outside the gene matches: 10. The CDR3 extends over 17 amino acids. From germline, CDR1 is SGDLS and CDR2 YYNGEE. CDR3 bases: TGTGCCAGCAGCGTAGACAGAGGGACTAGCGACGGGAATGAGCAGTTCTTC. Translated, it gives CASSVDRGTSDGNEQFF.

J is TRBJ1-5 and V is TRBV6-1, with 7 bases identical to TRBD1. With V trimmed by 6 bases and J by 4 bases, 6 bases remained unmatched. The CDR3 totals 14 residues. Looked up from germline, CDR1 is MNHNS and CDR2 is SASEGT. Here the CDR3 DNA reads TGTGCCAGCAGAGCTACAGGGGCGAATCAGCCCCAGCATTTT. This encodes CASRATGANQPQHF.

The genes are TRBV6-1 and TRBJ2-3; D possibly corresponds to TRBD2 (6 bases). V was clipped by 5 bases and J by 2 bases, with 14 bases between them. CDR1 MNHNS and CDR2 SASEGT come from the germline V gene. The CDR3 runs to 15 residues. CDR3 sequence (DNA): TGTGCCAGCAGTCATAGCGGTATCTTCACAGATACGCAGTATTTT. The encoded protein is CASSHSGIFTDTQYF.

This chain uses TRBV28 with TRBJ2-1; 15 nucleotides line up with TRBD2. V lost 5 bases, J lost 9 bases, and 11 bases stayed unmatched. The CDR3 consists of 17 residues. CDR1 is MDHEN and CDR2 is SYDVKM in the germline V gene. CDR3 sequence reads: CASSPYGLAGGYGEQFF. The DNA for the CDR3 is TGTGCCAGCAGTCCATACGGACTAGCGGGAGGGTATGGTGAGCAGTTCTTC.

This chain connects TRBV19 to TRBJ1-5; 7 positions match TRBD1. This CDR3 contains 17 residues. The germline gives CDR1 LNHDA, CDR2 SQIVND (reference sequence). V lost 5 bases, J lost 2 bases, and 12 bases stayed unmatched. The CDR3: CASSWGQRVRGNQPQHF. The CDR3 coding sequence is TGTGCCAGTAGTTGGGGACAGCGCGTAAGAGGCAATCAGCCCCAGCATTTT.

The chain recombines TRBV27 with TRBJ2-1, with TRBD2 matching over 10 bases. This CDR3 region has 15 residues. Germline V gene data show CDR1 as MNHEY and CDR2 as SMNVEV (reference sequence). V shed 5 bases, J shed 5 bases, and the junction held 6 bases outside the gene matches. The CDR3 sequence: CASSPLGLADNEQFF. In DNA form, the CDR3 reads TGTGCCAGCAGTCCTCTCGGACTAGCGGACAATGAGCAGTTCTTC.

The rearrangement joins TRBV9 to TRBJ2-3, with 7 bases that match TRBD2. The CDR3 is 17 residues long. Germline loops: CDR1 SGDLS, CDR2 YYNGEE. V lost 0 bases and J lost 5; bases outside the gene matches: 12. CDR3 coding DNA: TGTGCCAGCAGCGTAGATCCAGCGGGATTAAATCTAGATACGCAGTATTTT. The encoded protein is CASSVDPAGLNLDTQYF.